This TCR beta chain is drawn from a study of CD8 T cells in ankylosing spondylitis. Per the germline V gene, CDR1 is SGDLS and CDR2 is YYNGEE. CDR3 length: 14 residues. V lost 3 bases, J lost 1 base, and 10 bases lay in between. One entry per CDR3 protein results from TCRdb running MiXCR on the 5' RACE reads. Of some 340,000 distinct CDR3 sequences listed, about 14% are singletons. This clonotype appeared many times. The chain uses TRBV9 and TRBJ1-1; D is ambiguous. The sequencing input was blood, either unsorted or a sorted T cell fraction (not recorded which). The clonotype was recovered from a male donor with ankylosing spondylitis or in good health (not recorded which). The CDR3 bases are TGTGCCAGCAGCGACCTCTTAGGGAACACTGAAGCTTTCTTT. Its translation: CASSDLLGNTEAFF.